The clone carrying this TCR beta chain was counted between two and nine times. It may be a read error: a sequence one base away is much more abundant. With a J-beta primer mix and a sample-barcoded 5' primer, a second PCR ran roughly 6 to 11 cycles. From the 5' RACE reads, TCRdb called clonotypes with MiXCR, one entry per CDR3 protein. The sample shows about 1.7 million distinct CDR3 sequences, roughly 28% of them seen only once. This entry belongs to a study of blood T cells in healthy people across ages. The CDR3 length is 16 residues. The chain combines TRBV12-3 or TRBV12-4 with TRBJ2-7; tentatively, D is TRBD2 (6 bases). The clonotype was recovered from a woman aged 25 to 45 in good health. The material sequenced was blood. CDR3 nucleotide sequence: TGTGCCAGCAGTCCCCGTCGGGACTTAAGCTCCCACGAGCAGTACTTC. Protein sequence: CASSPRRDLSSHEQYF.